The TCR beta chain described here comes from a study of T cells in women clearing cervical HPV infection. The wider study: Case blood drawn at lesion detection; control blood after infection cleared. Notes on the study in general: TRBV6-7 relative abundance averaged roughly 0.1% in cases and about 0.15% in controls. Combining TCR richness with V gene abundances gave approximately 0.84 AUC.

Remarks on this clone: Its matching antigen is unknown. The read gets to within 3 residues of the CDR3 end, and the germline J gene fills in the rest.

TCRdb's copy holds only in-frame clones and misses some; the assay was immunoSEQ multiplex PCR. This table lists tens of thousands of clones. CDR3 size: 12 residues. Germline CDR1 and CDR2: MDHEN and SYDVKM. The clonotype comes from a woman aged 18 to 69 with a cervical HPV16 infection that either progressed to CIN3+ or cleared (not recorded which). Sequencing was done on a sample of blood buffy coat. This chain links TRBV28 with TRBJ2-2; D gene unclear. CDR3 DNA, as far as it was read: TGTGCCAGCAGTCCACCTAATTCACCG. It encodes CASSPPNSP. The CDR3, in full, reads CASSPPNSPLFF.